This T cell receptor beta chain was observed in a study of blood T cell repertoires in COVID-19 (dated by TCRdb to about 2020). About the investigation overall: The collaborator samples originated in the United States, Italy and Spain and spanned the acute and convalescent phases of COVID-19. The repertoires were released in a freely available public database intended as a resource for research on the immune response to SARS-CoV-2. Samples were obtained from the ongoing ImmuneRACE study (first 160 participants) and from 1,254 subjects provided by 6 global collaborators. Where available, HLA class I and class II types were taken from metadata supplied by the sample provider and were not determined by assay-based typing. The material from the prospective study consisted of cDNA or gDNA derived from T cells, B-cell-depleted T cells, or PBMCs. The sample metadata nearly always contained a de-identified subject ID, COVID-19 status, age in years and sex. Subjects who had been exposed to COVID-19, were actively infected with it, or had recovered from it provided the deeply sampled blood TCRbeta repertoires that made up the dataset. What the study reported, not specific to this receptor: How much clinical and demographic metadata was included differed by source and by participant, and the metadata was provided uncurated.

The table lists this clone with a few counts. Which antigen it targets is not known. Per-nucleotide qualities are absent, and no much larger clonotype sits a single base away. Whole blood was collected in K2EDTA tubes by collaborating institutions according to the institutions' own protocols. For TCRbeta analysis, collaborators shipped samples as frozen whole blood, isolated PBMCs, or DNA extracted from either of those sample types. The immunoSEQ Assay, a bias-controlled multiplex PCR, was used to amplify TCRbeta CDR3 regions from genomic DNA. In the paper's pipeline: The number of nucleated cells in each sample was estimated by amplification of reference gene primers within the assay. Sequence reads were collapsed and filtered to measure the absolute abundance of every unique TCRbeta CDR3 rearrangement. For each sample, productive Simpson clonality was calculated as the square root of Simpson's diversity index across productive rearrangements. The table was pulled from immuneACCESS by TCRdb, which kept in-frame rearrangements only. Such tables lose some clones; where checked, under half of the loss comes from unresolved V genes, and the rest has no known cause. The DNA gave D and trimming, while V, J and clone size come from that table. The table for this sample lists under 250,000 clones; approximately 87% of them were counted only once. The ten biggest clones cover around 5.9% of the sample.

The receptor was derived from a man between 60 and 75 years old with acute or convalescent COVID-19. The sample taken for sequencing was peripheral blood.

The CDR3 loop reads CASTAWRGPLYEQYF. DNA sequence: TGTGCCAGCACCGCGTGGAGAGGCCCACTTTACGAGCAGTACTTC. This receptor chain uses TRBV21-1 and TRBJ2-7; TRBD2 is taken as the D call from the table, unchecked against the DNA. TRBV21-1 has pseudogene status. From cysteine to phenylalanine, the CDR3 is 15 amino acids long. The retained sequence is limited to the CDR3, 45 bases, with the frame set at the first base.